This T cell receptor beta chain appears in the sequencing data of a study of T cells in Graves' hyperthyroidism and ophthalmopathy. TCR beta CDR3 sequences were amplified from RNA transcripts. HTBI primers drove first-round RT-PCR of the TCR CDR3. TCRdb itself ran the multiplex PCR reads through MiXCR, one entry per CDR3 protein. The sample comprises 300,000 to 350,000 distinct CDR3 sequences, 21% of which are singletons, and around half rests with the top ten. Study findings and constraints: Ophthalmopathy, as predicted by the model, came a median about six months after the prediction.

Those with hyperthyroidism were 18 to 65 years old, newly diagnosed, and ill for under 2 months. The sample holds one count of this clonotype. Antigen specificity is unknown. The CDR3 covers 14 residues. Between the trimmed V and J ends, which lost 1 base and 6 bases, there was a span of 10 bases. Germline V CDR1 and CDR2: LGHDT, YNNKEL (reference sequence). This sequence was found in a woman in her 50s with Graves' hyperthyroidism. The genes are TRBV3-1 and TRBJ1-5; D ambiguous. Material: blood. The CDR3 bases are TGTGCCAGCAGCCAAGGTTCCTGGGGTCAGCCCCAGCATTTT. Translation: CASSQGSWGQPQHF.